Listed below are T cell receptor beta chains from one sample, sequenced in a study of cytomegalovirus exposure and HLA in healthy donors. The table came from immunoSEQ multiplex PCR; TCRdb's copy has only in-frame clones and leaves some out. The sample has over 150,000 clones, approximately 80% seen once. Sequenced material: PBMCs. The receptors come from a man between 50 and 59 years old in good health and CMV-seropositive. Each CDR3 is given with its conserved first and last residue. A D gene is named only where the DNA matches it firmly. A row's size may be missing; if present it is once, few, many or a size class.

clone size: once
D gene: NA
J gene: TRBJ2-3
V gene: TRBV2
CDR3 protein: CASSDGRLAVSTDTQYF
CDR3 DNA: TGTGCCAGCAGTGACGGAAGGCTAGCAGTTAGCACAGATACGCAGTATTTT

clone size: NA
D gene: TRBD1
J gene: TRBJ1-5
V gene: TRBV2
CDR3 protein: CASSEGQISNQPQHF
CDR3 DNA: TGTGCCAGCAGCGAGGGACAGATTAGCAATCAGCCCCAGCATTTT

clone size: NA
D gene: TRBD1
J gene: TRBJ1-4
V gene: TRBV9
CDR3 protein: CASSVGTGNEKLFF
CDR3 DNA: TGTGCCAGCAGCGTAGGGACAGGGAATGAAAAACTGTTTTTT

clone size: NA
D gene: NA
J gene: TRBJ2-7
V gene: TRBV28
CDR3 protein: CASSFRTKGEQYF
CDR3 DNA: TGTGCCAGCAGTTTTAGGACAAAGGGGGAGCAGTACTTC

clone size: NA
D gene: TRBD2
J gene: TRBJ2-2
V gene: TRBV27
CDR3 protein: CASSDRLAGERSAGELFF
CDR3 DNA: TGTGCCAGCAGTGATCGACTAGCGGGAGAACGTTCGGCCGGGGAGCTGTTTTTT

clone size: NA
D gene: TRBD1
J gene: TRBJ2-5
V gene: TRBV5-1
CDR3 protein: CASSLEGQFQETQYF
CDR3 DNA: TGCGCCAGCAGCTTGGAGGGACAGTTCCAAGAGACCCAGTACTTC

clone size: few
D gene: TRBD2
J gene: TRBJ2-1
V gene: TRBV6-5
CDR3 protein: CASSSPGGASYNEQFF
CDR3 DNA: TGTGCCAGCAGTTCTCCGGGGGGGGCGTCCTACAATGAGCAGTTCTTC

clone size: NA
D gene: NA
J gene: TRBJ2-2
V gene: TRBV5-1
CDR3 protein: CASSPGVAELFF
CDR3 DNA: TGCGCCAGCAGCCCGGGGGTAGCGGAGCTGTTTTTT

clone size: once
D gene: TRBD2
J gene: TRBJ2-2
V gene: TRBV7-9
CDR3 protein: CASSPSRLAANTGELFF
CDR3 DNA: TGTGCCAGCAGCCCGAGTCGGCTAGCGGCGAACACCGGGGAGCTGTTTTTT

clone size: NA
D gene: NA
J gene: TRBJ2-3
V gene: TRBV5-6
CDR3 protein: CASSFLWDTTDTQYF
CDR3 DNA: NA

clone size: NA
D gene: TRBD2
J gene: TRBJ2-7
V gene: TRBV7-9
CDR3 protein: CASSSGLAGLRGDEQYF
CDR3 DNA: TGTGCCAGCAGCTCTGGACTAGCGGGACTCCGTGGCGACGAGCAGTACTTC

clone size: few
D gene: NA
J gene: TRBJ2-2
V gene: TRBV19
CDR3 protein: CASSIGGYANTGELFF
CDR3 DNA: TGTGCCAGTAGTATCGGGGGTTACGCGAACACCGGGGAGCTGTTTTTT

clone size: NA
D gene: NA
J gene: TRBJ1-1
V gene: TRBV2
CDR3 protein: CASKGGYSLEAFF
CDR3 DNA: TGTGCCAGCAAGGGGGGGTATTCCCTTGAAGCTTTCTTT

clone size: few
D gene: NA
J gene: TRBJ2-1
V gene: TRBV7-3
CDR3 protein: CASSADSNNEQFF
CDR3 DNA: TGTGCCAGCAGCGCAGACAGTAACAATGAGCAGTTCTTC

clone size: NA
D gene: TRBD2
J gene: TRBJ2-1
V gene: TRBV29-1
CDR3 protein: CSVSGGNEQFF
CDR3 DNA: TGCAGCGTTAGCGGGGGCAATGAGCAGTTCTTC

clone size: once
D gene: NA
J gene: TRBJ2-7
V gene: TRBV11-2
CDR3 protein: CASSADSSYEQYF
CDR3 DNA: TGTGCCAGCAGCGCAGACAGCTCCTACGAGCAGTACTTC

clone size: once
D gene: TRBD2
J gene: TRBJ2-7
V gene: TRBV6-5
CDR3 protein: CASSYGSGSYEQYF
CDR3 DNA: TGTGCCAGCAGTTACGGCAGCGGGAGCTACGAGCAGTACTTC

clone size: NA
D gene: NA
J gene: TRBJ2-7
V gene: TRBV27
CDR3 protein: CASSFHLTNSYEQYF
CDR3 DNA: TGTGCCAGCAGTTTTCATCTGACAAATTCCTACGAGCAGTACTTC